This T cell receptor (beta chain) originates from a study of blood T cells in healthy people across ages. Together with a sample-barcoded 5' primer, a J-beta primer mix was included in a second PCR lasting roughly 6 to 12 cycles. In TCRdb, the 5' RACE reads were re-called with MiXCR into one record per CDR3 protein. Seen here are about a million distinct CDR3 sequences, about 48% observed once, and the top ten hold 13%. Findings and limits, study-wide: Greater diversity and more naive CD4+ cells were seen in long-lived donors than in aged donors. TCR beta diversity, measured per million T cells, fell in a roughly linear way with age.

CDR1 is SGHRS and CDR2 is YFSETQ in the germline V gene. Between the trimmed V and J ends, which lost 2 bases and 0 bases, there was a span of 12 bases. CDR3 length: 16 residues. With respect to this clonotype: Its antigen remains unidentified.

The chain combines TRBV5-1 with TRBJ2-4, with D hard to call. This receptor was identified in a man aged 30 to 45 in good health. The material sequenced was blood. In DNA, the CDR3 is TGCGCCAGCAGCTTAGGCCAAGCCTTAGCCAAAAACATTCAGTACTTC. As protein: CASSLGQALAKNIQYF.